One sample yielded the 16 T cell receptor beta chains listed below, sequenced in a study of technical replicates of blood from a handful of donors. Generated by immunoSEQ multiplex PCR, the TCRdb table keeps only in-frame clones and is missing some. The profile shows just over 80,000 clones, around 94% of them singletons. Sequenced: T cells isolated from PBMCs. These receptors all come from a human donor in good health.

This clone was counted once. The chain uses TRBV6-5 and TRBJ1-2; tentative D call: TRBD1 (5 bases). This CDR3 spans 13 amino acids. V was pared by 2 bases and J by 5 bases, with 9 bases between. Germline assignment: CDR1 MNHEY and CDR2 SVGAGI. The CDR3 nucleotides read TGTGCCAGCAGTTACGGGGCGGGGTATGGCTACACCTTC. Protein sequence: CASSYGAGYGYTF.

This chain links TRBV27 with TRBJ2-5, with 8 nucleotides matching TRBD2. Germline V CDR1 and CDR2: MNHEY, SMNVEV (reference sequence). CDR3 length: 13 amino acids. Losses at the gene ends were 3 bases for V and 3 bases for J; bases not matched to a gene: 0. DNA for the CDR3: TGTGCCAGCAGTTTTAGCGGGGAAGAGACCCAGTACTTC. Its protein is CASSFSGEETQYF.

The chain has TRBV7-9 and TRBJ1-5; 7 bases are a match to TRBD1. The germline gives CDR1 SEHNR, CDR2 FQNEAQ (reference sequence). The CDR3 sequence is 16 residues long. Trimming at V came to 6 bases and at J to 2 bases, leaving 10 bases not matched to a gene. CDR3 DNA: TGTGCCAGCAGTTACACAGGGGACGAACGCAATCAGCCCCAGCATTTT. Protein product: CASSYTGDERNQPQHF.

The chain uses TRBV7-9 and TRBJ2-1; 10 nucleotides line up with TRBD2. CDR1 is SEHNR and CDR2 is FQNEAQ in the germline V gene (reference sequence). V gave up 8 bases and J gave up 4 bases; unmatched junction bases: 8. The CDR3 has 15 amino acids. CDR3 region: CASSPGLADYNEQFF. DNA of the CDR3: TGTGCCAGCTCTCCAGGACTAGCGGATTACAATGAGCAGTTCTTC. The complete variable domain, with remaining parts taken from reference TRBV7-9 and TRBJ2-1, reads DTGVSQNPRHKITKRGQNVTFRCDPISEHNRLYWYRQTLGQGPEFLTYFQNEAQLEKSRLLSDRFSAERPKGSFSTLEIQRTEQGDSAMYLCASSPGLADYNEQFFGPGTRLTVL.

The chain couples TRBV29-1 to TRBJ2-2; 10 bases agree with TRBD2. Germline V gene data show CDR1 as SQVTM and CDR2 as ANQGSEA. CDR3 length: 14 residues. V shed 5 bases and J 6 bases; nucleotides not matched to a gene: 6. Here the CDR3 DNA reads TGCAGCGTTTTATCTAGCGGGAGCTCCGGGGAGCTGTTTTTT. Translated: CSVLSSGSSGELFF.

The chain couples TRBV28 to TRBJ1-2, with a possible D match to TRBD1 (6 bases). The CDR3 sequence is 14 residues long. The germline gives CDR1 MDHEN, CDR2 SYDVKM. Trimming stripped 6 bases from V and 2 bases from J, with 13 bases between. CDR3 residues: CASSPLTGNYGYTF. As DNA, the CDR3 is TGTGCCAGCAGCCCGTTAACAGGGAACTATGGCTACACCTTC.

This clone was observed a single time. CDR3: CASSARDRTYEQYF. As DNA, the CDR3 is TGTGCCAGCAGCGCGAGGGACAGGACCTACGAGCAGTACTTC. The chain combines TRBV5-4 with TRBJ2-7; TRBD1 aligns across 8 bases. The germline gives CDR1 SGHNT, CDR2 YYREEE (reference sequence). Unmatched junction bases numbered 5, after V lost 4 bases and J lost 2 bases. The CDR3 is 14 amino acids.

V gene TRBV27 combines with J gene TRBJ2-1; the match to TRBD1 covers 8 bases. Germline lookup yields CDR1 MNHEY and CDR2 SMNVEV (reference sequence). With V trimmed by 3 bases and J by 7 bases, 2 bases remained unmatched. The CDR3 has 13 residues. In nucleotides, the CDR3 is TGTGCCAGCAGTTTCGACAGGGGTAATGAGCAGTTCTTC. Its protein product is CASSFDRGNEQFF.

J is TRBJ2-7 and V is TRBV9, with a tentative D call TRBD1 (7 bases). The V end was cut by 4 bases, the J end by 2 bases, with 16 bases between. The CDR3 loop spans 15 amino acids. CDR1 and CDR2 (germline): SGDLS, YYNGEE. This CDR3 reads CASSPRGEAAYEQYF. CDR3 sequence (DNA): TGTGCCAGCAGCCCCAGGGGGGAAGCTGCCTACGAGCAGTACTTC.

This chain uses TRBV18 with TRBJ1-1; the D gene is possibly TRBD1 (6 bases). This CDR3 is built from 13 residues. CDR1 is KGHSH and CDR2 is LQKENI in the germline V gene. V was clipped by 5 bases and J by 4 bases, with 11 bases between them. The CDR3 sequence: CASSYRAGTEAFF. The CDR3 bases are TGTGCCAGCTCATACAGGGCGGGCACTGAAGCTTTCTTT.

J is TRBJ1-5 and V is TRBV9, with D unresolved. Trimming took off 0 bases at V and 5 bases at J, with 9 bases between the two ends. Germline lookup yields CDR1 SGDLS and CDR2 YYNGEE. The CDR3 is made up of 14 amino acids. The CDR3 sequence: CASSVGLADQPQHF. CDR3 nucleotides: TGTGCCAGCAGCGTAGGATTGGCCGATCAGCCCCAGCATTTT.

This sequence joins TRBV25-1 and TRBJ1-5; TRBD1 is a possible D gene (5 bases). Per germline, CDR1 MGHDK and CDR2 SYGVNS. CDR3 length: 13 residues. Deletions cut 5 bases from V and 5 bases from J, with 10 bases between. The CDR3 DNA sequence: TGTGCCAGCAGTTCCGGGGGGTATCAGCCCCAGCATTTT. As protein: CASSSGGYQPQHF.

V and J are TRBV18 and TRBJ1-4; D is undetermined. V dropped 6 bases and J dropped 1 base, with 21 bases sitting between them. Looked up from germline, CDR1 is KGHSH and CDR2 is LQKENI. This CDR3 spans 18 amino acids. The CDR3, as DNA: TGTGCCAGCTCCCACTCCGCCAACCGCTATAAAACTAATGAAAAACTGTTTTTT. Translated, it gives CASSHSANRYKTNEKLFF. Filled out from reference TRBV18 and TRBJ1-4, the complete variable domain reads NAGVMQNPRHLVRRRGQEARLRCSPMKGHSHVYWYRQLPEEGLKFMVYLQKENIIDESGMPKERFSAEFPKEGPSILRIQQVVRGDSAAYFCASSHSANRYKTNEKLFFGSGTQLSVL.

The chain links TRBV19 to TRBJ2-7, with 15 bases that match TRBD2. The CDR3 is made up of 17 amino acids. The germline V gene has CDR1 LNHDA and CDR2 SQIVND (reference sequence). J gave up 5 bases and V 5 bases, and 10 bases lay outside the gene matches. The CDR3 loop reads CASSLYGLAGGVHEQYF. CDR3 bases: TGTGCCAGTAGTCTGTACGGACTAGCGGGAGGGGTCCACGAGCAGTACTTC.

This rearrangement joins TRBV11-2 to TRBJ2-1; D gene uncertain. This CDR3 is built from 12 residues. The V end lost 1 base, the J end lost 8 bases, and 6 bases lay between the germline ends. CDR1 and CDR2 (germline): SGHAT, FQNNGV. The DNA for the CDR3 is TGTGCCAGCAGCTTAGCCAGCGATGAGCAGTTCTTC. It codes for CASSLASDEQFF.

The J gene is TRBJ2-1, the V gene TRBV27; D gene uncertain. CDR1 and CDR2 from the germline V gene are MNHEY and SMNVEV (reference sequence). Between the trimmed V and J ends, which lost 6 bases and 5 bases, there was a span of 8 bases. The CDR3 totals 12 residues. The DNA for the CDR3 is TGTGCCAGCAGACGTACAGACAATGAGCAGTTCTTC. This gives the protein CASRRTDNEQFF.